These 22 T cell receptor beta chains were sequenced from one sample in a study of blood T cell repertoires in COVID-19. The protocol was immunoSEQ multiplex PCR, while the TCRdb copy is restricted to in-frame clones and leaves out a portion. In the table there are approximately 67,000 clones, 75% to 95% of which are singletons. Sequences were obtained from peripheral blood. Receptor source: a woman aged 60 to 75 with active COVID-19.

This rearrangement joins TRBV6-5 to TRBJ2-2, with D perhaps matching TRBD1 (6 bases). The CDR3 consists of 14 residues. V dropped 6 bases and J dropped 4 bases, with 12 bases sitting between them. The germline gives CDR1 MNHEY, CDR2 SVGAGI. In DNA form, the CDR3 reads TGTGCCAGCAGGGCAGGGGATCCCACCGGGGAGCTGTTTTTT. Encoded protein: CASRAGDPTGELFF.

This sequence joins TRBV27 and TRBJ1-1, with 7 nucleotides matching TRBD1. CDR3 size: 15 residues. The germline gives CDR1 MNHEY, CDR2 SMNVEV (reference sequence). After removal of 8 bases from V and 1 base from J, the junction contained 10 bases not matched to a gene. This CDR3 reads CASRVGGYPNTEAFF. For the CDR3, the DNA is TGTGCCAGCCGTGTAGGGGGCTATCCGAACACTGAAGCTTTCTTT.

The chain joins TRBV5-1 to TRBJ2-5, with 11 bases lining up with TRBD1. The CDR3 spans 16 residues. Per germline, CDR1 SGHRS and CDR2 YFSETQ. J gave up 5 bases and V 4 bases, and 10 bases lay outside the gene matches. The CDR3 DNA reads TGCGCCAGCAGCCGAGGGACAGGGGGACGCGCGGAGACCCAGTACTTC. The encoded protein is CASSRGTGGRAETQYF.

The chain employs TRBV6-5 and TRBJ2-7, with D maybe TRBD1 (5 bases). Germline assignment: CDR1 MNHEY and CDR2 SVGAGI. V lost 1 base, J lost 2 bases, and 15 bases lay in between. CDR3 length: 16 amino acids. CDR3 in amino acids: CASSYLQVTRPYEQYF. DNA of the CDR3: TGTGCCAGCAGTTACTTACAGGTTACTCGACCCTACGAGCAGTACTTC.

This chain connects TRBV6-5 to TRBJ1-1, with D maybe TRBD1 (6 bases). Trimming stripped 4 bases from V and 1 base from J, with 10 bases between. There are 14 residues in the CDR3. Germline V lookup: CDR1 MNHEY, CDR2 SVGAGI. The CDR3 loop reads CASSFKQGNTEAFF. The CDR3 nucleotides read TGTGCCAGCAGTTTTAAACAGGGGAACACTGAAGCTTTCTTT.

V and J are TRBV5-1 and TRBJ1-1; D perhaps matches TRBD1 (6 bases). Germline V gene lookup returns CDR1 SGHRS and CDR2 YFSETQ. The CDR3 extends over 16 amino acids. Trimming pared 4 bases from V and 1 base from J, leaving 17 bases between. The CDR3 nucleotides read TGCGCCAGCAGCCGTCCCGGGACATATTCGAACACTGAAGCTTTCTTT. Amino acid sequence: CASSRPGTYSNTEAFF.

The rearrangement joins TRBV5-4 to TRBJ2-7; D is uncertain. This CDR3 is built from 12 residues. The germline V gene encodes CDR1 SGHNT and CDR2 YYREEE (reference sequence). Trimming shortened V by 7 bases and J by 4 bases, and 12 bases separated the two germline ends. CDR3 sequence (DNA): TGTGCCAGCGGCCCATCCTCGTACGAGCAGTACTTC. Translated: CASGPSSYEQYF.

The chain recombines TRBV28 with TRBJ1-4; D is uncertain. This CDR3 is 15 amino acids long. CDR1 and CDR2 from the germline V gene are MDHEN and SYDVKM. Trimming stripped 2 bases from V and 4 bases from J, with 11 bases between. Here the CDR3 reads CASSLEGIVNEKLFF. Written as DNA, the CDR3 is TGTGCCAGCAGTTTAGAGGGCATAGTTAATGAAAAACTGTTTTTT.

This clone was found once. The V and J genes are TRBV19 and TRBJ2-2; 10 bases agree with TRBD2. V lost 1 base, J lost 2 bases, and 1 base stayed unmatched. The germline gives CDR1 LNHDA, CDR2 SQIVND (reference sequence). CDR3 length equals 16 residues. CDR3 amino acids: CASSIALAGNTGELFF. CDR3 in DNA: TGTGCCAGTAGTATAGCACTAGCGGGAAACACCGGGGAGCTGTTTTTT.

J is TRBJ1-5 and V is TRBV6-5, with a tentative D call TRBD1 (6 bases). The germline CDR1 and CDR2 sequences are MNHEY and SVGAGI. CDR3 length equals 13 residues. Trimming shortened V by 5 bases and J by 6 bases, and 11 bases separated the two germline ends. The CDR3 DNA reads as TGTGCCAGCAGTACAGGGTTCGGTCAGCCCCAGCATTTT. Translation gives CASSTGFGQPQHF.

The V gene is TRBV6-5, the J gene TRBJ1-3, with D maybe TRBD1 (5 bases). Germline-derived CDR1 and CDR2 are MNHEY and SVGAGI. V gave up 8 bases and J gave up 0 bases, with 14 bases separating them. This CDR3 is 15 amino acids long. As DNA, the CDR3 is TGTGCCAGCGCCTCCGGGACTAGCTCTGGAAACACCATATATTTT. It is translated as CASASGTSSGNTIYF.

The rearrangement links TRBV28 to TRBJ1-1; D not certain. CDR1 is MDHEN, CDR2 SYDVKM, per germline. The CDR3 loop spans 12 amino acids. With 7 bases removed from V and 1 base from J, the gap between germline ends came to 7 bases. The CDR3 bases are TGTGCCAGCAAGAGTCCGAACACTGAAGCTTTCTTT. Amino acids: CASKSPNTEAFF.

V and J are TRBV13 and TRBJ2-1; 10 bases agree with TRBD2. CDR1 is PRHDT and CDR2 is FYEKMQ in the germline V gene (reference sequence). The CDR3 extends over 16 amino acids. J gave up 3 bases and V 1 base, and 3 bases lay outside the gene matches. The CDR3 region is CASSLDGTSDYNEQFF. CDR3 in DNA: TGTGCCAGCAGCTTAGATGGGACTAGCGACTACAATGAGCAGTTCTTC.

The rearrangement links TRBV30 to TRBJ2-1, with 7 bases fitting TRBD2. From germline, CDR1 is GTSNPN and CDR2 SVGIG (reference sequence). Trimming removed 0 bases from V and 6 bases from J; junction bases left unmatched: 11. CDR3 length equals 16 residues. CDR3 amino acids: CAWSVHRTSVPNEQFF. CDR3 bases: TGTGCCTGGAGTGTACATCGGACTAGTGTCCCCAATGAGCAGTTCTTC.

The chain carries TRBV27 and TRBJ2-5; 11 nucleotides agree with TRBD2. Per the germline V gene, CDR1 is MNHEY and CDR2 is SMNVEV (reference sequence). The V segment lost 5 bases and the J segment 7 bases; nucleotides outside the gene matches: 6. This CDR3 region has 14 residues. CDR3 nucleotides: TGTGCCAGCAGTGTAGCGGGAGGGTCGGGGACCCAGTACTTC. Protein: CASSVAGGSGTQYF.

V usage is TRBV30 and J usage is TRBJ1-2; perhaps TRBD1 as D (5 bases). V was shortened by 0 bases and J by 4 bases, with 15 bases between the two germline ends. CDR1 is GTSNPN, CDR2 SVGIG, per germline (reference sequence). This CDR3 has 15 residues. The CDR3 sequence is CAWSVLSGDGYGYTF. The CDR3 DNA reads TGTGCCTGGAGTGTACTGTCGGGGGATGGCTATGGCTACACCTTC.

V is TRBV5-1 and J is TRBJ2-1, with D possibly being TRBD2 (6 bases). The CDR3 runs 16 residues. V lost 0 bases and J 1 base, leaving 11 bases between the germline ends. Germline lookup yields CDR1 SGHRS and CDR2 YFSETQ. The CDR3 spells CASSLGSSGSYNEQFF. CDR3 DNA sequence: TGCGCCAGCAGCTTGGGGTCCAGCGGGTCCTACAATGAGCAGTTCTTC.

This chain links TRBV5-5 with TRBJ2-7, with no clear D. Trimming cost V 0 bases and J 3 bases, with 13 bases left between them. Germline CDR1 SGHKS, CDR2 YYEKEE (reference sequence). CDR3 length: 15 amino acids. CDR3 nucleotide sequence: TGTGCCAGCAGCTTGGCCGGTACTGAGCTCTACGAGCAGTACTTC. Its translation: CASSLAGTELYEQYF.

The chain carries TRBV6-6 and TRBJ1-5; 8 bases are shared with TRBD1. This CDR3 contains 15 residues. CDR1 and CDR2 from the germline V gene are MNHNY and SVGAGI (reference sequence). With V trimmed by 0 bases and J by 3 bases, 1 base remained unmatched. The CDR3 sequence: CASSYSDRDNQPQHF. CDR3 DNA: TGTGCCAGCAGTTACTCGGACAGGGACAATCAGCCCCAGCATTTT.

The chain carries TRBV18 and TRBJ1-3; D is undetermined. The CDR3 covers 15 residues. CDR1 is KGHSH and CDR2 is LQKENI in the germline V gene. V was clipped by 6 bases and J by 0 bases, with 12 bases between them. This chain's CDR3 is CASSQQSVSGNTIYF. For the CDR3, the DNA is TGTGCCAGCTCCCAACAGTCAGTCTCTGGAAACACCATATATTTT.

This chain uses TRBV19 with TRBJ2-3; D possibly corresponds to TRBD2 (5 bases). From germline, CDR1 is LNHDA and CDR2 SQIVND (reference sequence). Trimming pared 6 bases from V and 2 bases from J, leaving 12 bases between. The CDR3 runs 14 residues. CDR3 sequence (DNA): TGTGCCAGTAGGCCTCAGAGGGCCACAGATACGCAGTATTTT. Translated: CASRPQRATDTQYF.

The V and J genes are TRBV7-2 and TRBJ2-2; D is possibly TRBD2 (6 bases). The V and J ends lost 1 base and 7 bases respectively, with 10 bases between them. Per the germline V gene, CDR1 is SGHTA and CDR2 is FQGNSA. The CDR3 runs 14 residues. DNA for the CDR3: TGTGCCAGCAGCTTAGAGGGAGGCGGCGGGGAGCTGTTTTTT. This sequence encodes CASSLEGGGGELFF.